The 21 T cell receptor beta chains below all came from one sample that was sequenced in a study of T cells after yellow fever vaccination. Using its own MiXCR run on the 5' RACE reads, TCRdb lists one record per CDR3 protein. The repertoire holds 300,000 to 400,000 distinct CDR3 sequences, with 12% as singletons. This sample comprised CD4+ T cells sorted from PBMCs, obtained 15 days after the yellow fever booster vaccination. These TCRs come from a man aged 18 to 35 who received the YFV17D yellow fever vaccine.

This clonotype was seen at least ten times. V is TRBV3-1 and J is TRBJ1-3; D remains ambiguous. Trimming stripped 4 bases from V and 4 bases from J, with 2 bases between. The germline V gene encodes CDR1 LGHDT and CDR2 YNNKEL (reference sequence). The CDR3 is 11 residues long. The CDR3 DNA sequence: TGTGCCAGCAGCCGGGGAAACACCATATATTTT. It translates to CASSRGNTIYF.

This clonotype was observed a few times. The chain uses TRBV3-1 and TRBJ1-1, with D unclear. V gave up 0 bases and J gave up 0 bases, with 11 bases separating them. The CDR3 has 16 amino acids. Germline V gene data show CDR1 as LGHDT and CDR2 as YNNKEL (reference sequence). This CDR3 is CASSQDPGRVNTEAFF. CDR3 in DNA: TGTGCCAGCAGCCAAGACCCTGGCCGGGTGAACACTGAAGCTTTCTTT. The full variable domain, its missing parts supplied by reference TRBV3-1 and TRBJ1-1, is DTAVSQTPKYLVTQMGNDKSIKCEQNLGHDTMYWYKQDSKKFLKIMFSYNNKELIINETVPNRFSPKSPDKAHLNLHINSLELGDSAVYFCASSQDPGRVNTEAFFGQGTRLTVV.

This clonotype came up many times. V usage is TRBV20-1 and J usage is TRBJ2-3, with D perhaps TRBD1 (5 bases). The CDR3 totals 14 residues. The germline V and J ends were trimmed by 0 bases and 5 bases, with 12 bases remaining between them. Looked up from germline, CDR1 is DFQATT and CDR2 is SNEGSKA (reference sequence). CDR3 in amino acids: CSARDTGRGDTQYF. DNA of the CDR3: TGCAGTGCTAGAGATACAGGCAGAGGAGATACGCAGTATTTT.

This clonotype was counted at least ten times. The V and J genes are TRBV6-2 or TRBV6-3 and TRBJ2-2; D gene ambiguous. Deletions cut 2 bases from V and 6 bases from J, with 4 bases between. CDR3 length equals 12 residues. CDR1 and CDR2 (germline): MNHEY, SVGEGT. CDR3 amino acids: CASSYPPGELFF. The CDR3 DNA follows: TGTGCCAGCAGTTACCCCCCCGGGGAGCTGTTTTTT.

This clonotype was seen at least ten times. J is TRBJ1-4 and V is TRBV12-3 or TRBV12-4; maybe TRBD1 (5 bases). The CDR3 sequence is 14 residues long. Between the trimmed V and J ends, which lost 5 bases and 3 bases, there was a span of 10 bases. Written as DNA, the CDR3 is TGTGCCAGCAGTACAGTGGGGGCTAATGAAAAACTGTTTTTT. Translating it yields CASSTVGANEKLFF.

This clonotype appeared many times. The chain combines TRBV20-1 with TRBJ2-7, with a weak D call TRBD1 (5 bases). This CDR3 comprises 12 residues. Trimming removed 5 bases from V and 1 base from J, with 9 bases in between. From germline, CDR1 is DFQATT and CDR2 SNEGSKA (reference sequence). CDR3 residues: CSASDKSYEQYF. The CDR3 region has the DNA TGCAGTGCTTCGGACAAGTCCTACGAGCAGTACTTC.

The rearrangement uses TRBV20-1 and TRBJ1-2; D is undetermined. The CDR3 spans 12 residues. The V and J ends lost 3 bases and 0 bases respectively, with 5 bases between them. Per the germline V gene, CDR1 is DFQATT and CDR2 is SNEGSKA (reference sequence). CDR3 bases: TGCAGTGCTAGCACAGCTAACTATGGCTACACCTTC. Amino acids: CSASTANYGYTF.

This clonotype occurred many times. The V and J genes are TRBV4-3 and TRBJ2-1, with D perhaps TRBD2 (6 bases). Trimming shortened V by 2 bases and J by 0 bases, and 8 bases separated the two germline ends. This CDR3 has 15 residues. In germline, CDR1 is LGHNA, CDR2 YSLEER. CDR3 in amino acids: CASSQPGLSYNEQFF. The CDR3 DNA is TGCGCCAGCAGCCAACCGGGACTCTCCTACAATGAGCAGTTCTTC.

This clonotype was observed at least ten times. This chain's CDR3 is CASSLTQYNEQFF. The CDR3 bases are TGTGCCAGCAGCCTTACCCAATACAATGAGCAGTTCTTC. This chain links TRBV9 with TRBJ2-1; D ambiguous. This CDR3 spans 13 amino acids. Trimming stripped 4 bases from V and 4 bases from J, with 9 bases between. Germline lookup yields CDR1 SGDLS and CDR2 YYNGEE.

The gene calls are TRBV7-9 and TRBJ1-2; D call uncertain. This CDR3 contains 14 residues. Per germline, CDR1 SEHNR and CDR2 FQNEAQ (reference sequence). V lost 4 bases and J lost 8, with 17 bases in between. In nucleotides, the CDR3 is TGTGCCAGCAGCTCGAACCTTAGGTCTCACGGCTACACCTTC. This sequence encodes CASSSNLRSHGYTF.

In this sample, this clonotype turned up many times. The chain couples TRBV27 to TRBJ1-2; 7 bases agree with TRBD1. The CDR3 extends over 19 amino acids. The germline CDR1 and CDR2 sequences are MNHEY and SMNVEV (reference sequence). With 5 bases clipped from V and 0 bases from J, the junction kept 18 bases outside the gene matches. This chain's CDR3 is CASSTTPGTVSLANYGYTF. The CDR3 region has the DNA TGTGCCAGCAGTACCACCCCCGGGACAGTTTCCCTAGCTAACTATGGCTACACCTTC.

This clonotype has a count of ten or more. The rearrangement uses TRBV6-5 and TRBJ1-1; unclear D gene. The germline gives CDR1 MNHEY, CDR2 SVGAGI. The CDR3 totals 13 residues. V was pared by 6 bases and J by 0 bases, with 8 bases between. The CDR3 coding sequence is TGTGCCAGCAGGAGGACCATGAACACTGAAGCTTTCTTT. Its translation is CASRRTMNTEAFF.

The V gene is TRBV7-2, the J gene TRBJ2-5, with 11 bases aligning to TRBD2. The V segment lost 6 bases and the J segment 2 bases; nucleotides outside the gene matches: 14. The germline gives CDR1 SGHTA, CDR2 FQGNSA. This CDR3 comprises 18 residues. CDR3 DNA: TGTGCCAGCAGTTTCCTGGCCCCGGGACTAGCGGAACAAGAGACCCAGTACTTC. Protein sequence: CASSFLAPGLAEQETQYF.

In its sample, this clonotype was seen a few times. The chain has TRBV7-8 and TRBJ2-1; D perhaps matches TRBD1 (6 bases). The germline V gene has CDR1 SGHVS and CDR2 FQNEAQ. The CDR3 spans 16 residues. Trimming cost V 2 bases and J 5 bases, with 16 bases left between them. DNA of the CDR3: TGTGCCAGCAGCTTATGGACCGGACAGAATGACAATGAGCAGTTCTTC. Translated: CASSLWTGQNDNEQFF.

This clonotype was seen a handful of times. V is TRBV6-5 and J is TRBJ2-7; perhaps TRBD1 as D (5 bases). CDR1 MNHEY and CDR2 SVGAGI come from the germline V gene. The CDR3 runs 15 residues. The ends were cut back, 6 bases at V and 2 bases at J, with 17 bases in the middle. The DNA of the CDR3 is TGTGCCAGCAGCCCCAACAAGGGGAAACCCTACGAGCAGTACGTC. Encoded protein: CASSPNKGKPYEQYV.

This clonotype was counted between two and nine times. CDR3 nucleotides: TGTGCCAGCAGCTACGGGACAGTCGGAAACACCATATATTTT. It specifies CASSYGTVGNTIYF. The chain couples TRBV7-2 to TRBJ1-3, with 7 positions matching TRBD1. Germline V CDR1 and CDR2: SGHTA, FQGNSA. This CDR3 spans 14 amino acids. The junction had 4 bases not matched to a gene; V was cut back by 4 bases and J by 4 bases.

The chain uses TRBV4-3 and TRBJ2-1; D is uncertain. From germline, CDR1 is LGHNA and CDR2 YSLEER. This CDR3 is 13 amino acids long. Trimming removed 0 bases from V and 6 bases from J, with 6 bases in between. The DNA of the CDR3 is TGCGCCAGCAGCCAAGATTTCGGCAATGAGCAGTTCTTC. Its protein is CASSQDFGNEQFF.

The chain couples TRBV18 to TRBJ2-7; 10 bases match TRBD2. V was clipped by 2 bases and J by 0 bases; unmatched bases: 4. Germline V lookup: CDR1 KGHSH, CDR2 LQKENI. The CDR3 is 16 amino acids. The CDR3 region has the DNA TGTGCCAGCTCACCAGGTAGCGGGGGGCGCTCCTACGAGCAGTACGTC. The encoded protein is CASSPGSGGRSYEQYV.

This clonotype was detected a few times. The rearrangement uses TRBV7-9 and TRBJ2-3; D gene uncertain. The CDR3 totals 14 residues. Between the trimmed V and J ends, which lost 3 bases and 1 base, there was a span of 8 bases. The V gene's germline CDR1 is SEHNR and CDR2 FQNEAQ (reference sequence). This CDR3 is CASSLGKGTDTQYF. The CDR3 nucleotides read TGTGCCAGCAGCTTGGGAAAAGGCACAGATACGCAGTATTTT.

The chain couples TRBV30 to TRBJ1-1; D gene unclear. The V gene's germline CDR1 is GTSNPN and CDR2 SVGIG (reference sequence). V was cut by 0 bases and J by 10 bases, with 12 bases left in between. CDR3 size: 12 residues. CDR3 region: CAWSVQIEGAFF. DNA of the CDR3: TGTGCCTGGAGTGTACAAATTGAAGGAGCTTTCTTT.

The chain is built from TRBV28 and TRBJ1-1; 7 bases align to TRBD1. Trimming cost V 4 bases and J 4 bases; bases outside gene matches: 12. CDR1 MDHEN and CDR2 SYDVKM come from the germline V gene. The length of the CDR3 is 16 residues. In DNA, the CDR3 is TGTGCCAGCAGTTCCTCCCGACAGGGTGGGGGCACTGAAGCTTTCTTT. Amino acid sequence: CASSSSRQGGGTEAFF.